What follows are 7 T cell receptor beta chains derived from one specimen sequenced in a study of blood T cell repertoires in COVID-19. Method: immunoSEQ multiplex PCR; TCRdb's copy keeps in-frame clones and lacks some. The sample has over 90,000 clones, roughly 81% seen once. Specimen: peripheral blood. These receptor sequences come from a middle-aged man with active or convalescent COVID-19.

This chain links TRBV30 with TRBJ1-2; D gene uncertain. V was shortened by 2 bases and J by 1 base, with 11 bases between the two germline ends. The CDR3 covers 14 residues. The germline CDR1 and CDR2 sequences are GTSNPN and SVGIG (reference sequence). CDR3 DNA sequence: TGTGCCTGGAGTAAAGTGAACAGTAACTATGGCTACACCTTC. It specifies CAWSKVNSNYGYTF.

The rearrangement links TRBV7-3 to TRBJ2-3; a possible D gene is TRBD2 (5 bases). Trimming shortened V by 3 bases and J by 8 bases, and 15 bases separated the two germline ends. The CDR3 contains 14 residues. Per germline, CDR1 SGHTA and CDR2 FQGTGA. The CDR3 DNA is TGTGCCAGCAGCTTGGAGGCTGGAGATTTTACGCAGTATTTT. It codes for CASSLEAGDFTQYF.

The chain carries TRBV13 and TRBJ2-1, with 7 bases aligning to TRBD2. Germline-derived CDR1 and CDR2 are PRHDT and FYEKMQ (reference sequence). The CDR3 sequence is 16 residues long. The V and J ends lost 5 bases and 2 bases, in that order; junction bases with no gene match: 9. The CDR3 DNA reads TGTGCCAGCAGCCTCTTCGGTGGGGGGGCCTACAATGAGCAGTTCTTC. Protein product: CASSLFGGGAYNEQFF.

This clone was observed once. In nucleotides, the CDR3 is TGTGCCAGCAGCTTCCAGGGGGCGCGTGATGGCTATGGCTACACCTTC. It specifies CASSFQGARDGYGYTF. The gene calls are TRBV7-9 and TRBJ1-2, with 8 bases matching TRBD1. The CDR3 totals 16 residues. The J segment lost 4 bases and the V segment lost 3 bases, leaving 10 bases of the junction unmatched. Germline CDR1 SEHNR, CDR2 FQNEAQ (reference sequence). Full variable domain (missing parts from reference TRBV7-9 and TRBJ1-2): DTGVSQNPRHKITKRGQNVTFRCDPISEHNRLYWYRQTLGQGPEFLTYFQNEAQLEKSRLLSDRFSAERPKGSFSTLEIQRTEQGDSAMYLCASSFQGARDGYGYTFGSGTRLTVV.

The chain recombines TRBV18 with TRBJ1-3; a possible D gene is TRBD1 (6 bases). In germline, CDR1 is KGHSH, CDR2 LQKENI. This CDR3 contains 16 residues. V shed 3 bases and J shed 0 bases, with 12 bases lying between them. CDR3 nucleotide sequence: TGTGCCAGCTCACCCGGACAGACGCTCTCTGGAAACACCATATATTTT. It translates to CASSPGQTLSGNTIYF.

V and J are TRBV12-2 and TRBJ2-1; TRBD2 was called by the table and not checked on the DNA. TRBV12-2 is a known pseudogene. The CDR3 length is 15 residues. The CDR3 protein is CASRLETRDRNEQFF. CDR3 coding DNA: TGTGCAAGTCGCTTAGAGACTAGGGACCGCAATGAGCAGTTCTTC.

The chain recombines TRBV7-9 with TRBJ1-2; possibly TRBD1 for D (5 bases). V was pared by 4 bases and J by 5 bases, with 11 bases between. Germline V lookup: CDR1 SEHNR, CDR2 FQNEAQ (reference sequence). There are 13 residues in the CDR3. The CDR3: CASSSEGRYGYTF. Written as DNA, the CDR3 is TGTGCCAGCAGCTCCGAGGGGAGGTATGGCTACACCTTC.